This T cell receptor beta chain was recovered during a study of shared clonotypes between healthy human individuals. In the authors' workflow: With immunoSEQ giving junction-only sequences and no quality scores, filtering differed. Generated by immunoSEQ multiplex PCR, the TCRdb table keeps only in-frame clones and is missing some. V, J and clone size reflect that table, while D and trimming were determined from the DNA. The sample holds some 1 million clones, 70% to 80% seen once. Study-level findings and limits: Clonotype sharing across donors was expected to vary with sequencing depth. Richness estimates generally favored naive over memory subsets. Rarefaction curves obtained for sorted subsets showed sequencing incomplete despite large depth.

About this clone itself: The antigen remains undetermined.

The receptor was isolated from a young man in good health. Sequenced input: memory CD4+ T cells sorted from blood. Subset specified: CD45RA-negative fraction.

The CDR3 spells CASSFQLAAYNEQFF. The CDR3 DNA sequence: TGTGCCAGCAGCTTCCAGCTAGCGGCCTACAATGAGCAGTTCTTC. V is TRBV5-6 and J is TRBJ2-1, with TRBD2 matching 7 bases. The CDR3 is 15 amino acids. Germline V lookup: CDR1 SGHDT, CDR2 YYEEEE. V lost 2 bases to trimming and J lost 2 bases; unmatched junction nucleotides: 4. The variable domain in full, completed from reference TRBV5-6 and TRBJ2-1, reads DAGVTQSPTHLIKTRGQQVTLRCSPKSGHDTVSWYQQALGQGPQFIFQYYEEEERQRGNFPDRFSGHQFPNYSSELNVNALLLGDSALYLCASSFQLAAYNEQFFGPGTRLTVL.